This TCR beta chain was obtained from a study of blood T cell repertoires in COVID-19. Overall study: Specimens from acute and convalescent COVID-19 originated in the United States, Italy and Spain.

Method: immunoSEQ multiplex PCR; TCRdb's copy keeps in-frame clones and lacks some. This table holds 230,000 or so clones, around 89% found once. The germline gives CDR1 MNHEY, CDR2 SVGAGI. The CDR3 is made up of 11 amino acids. V was clipped by 6 bases and J by 5 bases; unmatched bases: 0. The sequenced material came from PBMCs or T cells enriched from blood (not recorded which). The genes are TRBV6-5 and TRBJ1-1, with 7 bases aligning to TRBD1. The clonotype was recovered from a woman aged 25 to 45 who had recovered from COVID-19. The CDR3 region has the DNA TGTGCCAGCAGGACAGGGACTGAAGCTTTCTTT. It encodes CASRTGTEAFF.